This TCR beta chain was recorded in a study of cytomegalovirus exposure and HLA in healthy donors listed by TCRdb under 2017. At the level of the whole study: An earlier analysis of a few hundred of the donors reported 250 to 350 Gb of sequence data and 95 million to 130 million unique TCR beta sequences obtained from about 179 million T cells. Using immunosequencing, the study profiled T cell repertoires from approximately 700 subjects and related those repertoires to cytomegalovirus serostatus. In the later analysis, no new phenotypic data were used to find candidate immune exposures; instead, reliance was placed on TCR beta sequences and their occurrence across donors. The study aimed to test whether cataloging public T cell receptors could reveal signatures of past pathogen exposure. HLA typing included class I and class II loci at four-digit resolution. A later genetic analysis used genome-wide SNP genotypes for about 60% of the roughly 700 donors, treating that subset as a discovery cohort. The number of typed donors differed by locus: about 620-630 for A, B, C, DRB1 and DQB1; roughly 510 for DQA1; roughly 600 for DPA1; and roughly 470 for DPB1. All discovery cohort repertoires had been generated using a single sequencing platform. An early release that covered about 600 HLA-typed donors contained about 300 gigabases of sequencing data and approximately 85 million unique TCR sequences. Across approximately 420 genotyped donors of the cohort, an average of about 220,000 unique TCR beta nucleotide sequences per donor were sequenced, and roughly 18% of those sequences were non-productive. A separate validation cohort of 100 to 150 different subjects was used in addition to the roughly 720-subject first cohort. Donor age, sex, ethnicity and CMV serostatus were collected together with the repertoire data. To predict cytomegalovirus infection status, the study combined high-throughput TCR immunosequencing, statistical association of individual TCRs with disease status, and machine learning. To decide whether each TCR beta V gene segment behaved as functional or pseudogenic, an earlier analysis of some 540 of the donors relied on high-throughput TCR beta sequencing. The genetic ancestry cluster associated with self-reported Caucasian donors included approximately 85% of the 300 to 400 genotyped donors. A later analysis re-examined previously published TCR beta repertoires from roughly 720 donors and added high-resolution HLA genotyping to investigate patterns of TCR occurrence. A handful of DR-DQ haplotypes were handled as single units for association and clustering because linkage in the cohort was strong.

The cohort consisted of 670 or so healthy bone marrow donors. At the time of sampling, every cohort member was nominally healthy, though immune exposures that went unrecorded were likely present. The donor tested CMV seronegative, placing the donor among the roughly 340 seronegative members of the cohort. A peripheral blood sample was provided by each donor, and peripheral blood mononuclear cells were used for TCR beta sequencing. Genomic DNA was extracted from the blood cell samples with the Qiagen DNeasy Blood Extraction Kit. Library preparation employed the immunoSEQ multiplex PCR assay. A mixture of 60 forward primers for TCR Vbeta segments and 13 reverse primers for TCR Jbeta segments was used in the multiplex PCR. The CDR3 region of rearranged TCR beta genes was amplified from genomic DNA with a multiplex PCR assay. The Illumina HiSeq System was used to sequence the amplified TCR beta libraries as 87-base-pair reads. As for the authors' bioinformatics: Across the 700 or so repertoires, a later analysis counted tens of millions of unique TCR beta chains, approximately 12 million of which were shared by at least two donors. Raw reads were error-corrected and collapsed into unique sequences with a nearest-neighbor algorithm that merged closely related sequences to remove PCR and sequencing errors. V, D and J gene segments were assigned by aligning CDR3 sequences to IMGT reference sequences. For a sequence to be retained, a match of at least six nucleotides was required to both a V gene segment and a J gene segment. A rearrangement counted as productive if the CDR3 had no stop codons and remained in frame with V and J, and every other rearrangement counted as non-productive. CDR3 was defined according to IMGT convention as the region running from the second conserved V-encoded cysteine to the conserved J-encoded phenylalanine. The earlier analysis of about 640 of the donors excluded any sequence lacking an unambiguous match to a single V gene segment. In an earlier analysis of several hundred of the donors, a V segment was called functional when productive rearrangements were above 56.7%, and segregating when the standard deviation between donors exceeded 5%. To diagnose cytomegalovirus status from the catalog of TCR beta chain sequences, a statistical classification framework was built. V and J gene assignment, in a later analysis, came from comparing TCR nucleotide sequences with IMGT/GENE-DB human TR gene sequences. In a later analysis, CDR3 sequences and most-parsimonious VDJ recombination scenarios were assigned using the TCRdist pipeline. In a later analysis, every TCR beta chain was defined by the combination of its CDR3 amino acid sequence and its V-gene family, and reads without a unique V-gene family were dropped. As a way to deal with suspected cross-contamination and a sequencing artifact, a later analysis dropped approximately 590 nucleotide sequences that were highly shared and had low generation probability. For each public chain, a later analysis derived a clonal expansion index from normalized ranks of inferred template counts within each repertoire. In a later analysis, generation probabilities were computed with a VDJ recombination model fitted to out-of-frame rearrangements, and the resulting probabilities were checked against IGoR. Hypergeometric tests were used in a later analysis to score TCR-TCR, TCR-HLA and TCR-CMV co-occurrence, with a repertoire-size bias correction applied to the TCR pairs. A later analysis estimated false discovery rates by permuting HLA or CMV assignments 20 times. A later analysis grouped co-occurring TCRs with DBSCAN, adding TCRdist sequence similarity when clustering within HLA-allele-positive subsets. Repertoires with fewer than 30,000 or more than 120,000 public chains, plus five repertoires with anomalous nucleotide sharing, were excluded from co-occurrence clustering. TCRdb retrieved this table from immuneACCESS and kept in-frame rearrangements only. Not all clones are present; in checked studies, unresolved V genes account for under half, and no reason is known for the remainder. Clone size and the V and J calls come from that table; the DNA yielded D and trimming. For this sample the table gives about 180,000 clones, of which around 81% were detected only once. The ten largest clonotypes hold approximately 2% of the sample.

On this clone: Its antigen is currently not known. Per-base quality was not reported, and no clone a single base away is much larger than it.

The CDR3 numbers 13 residues from cysteine through phenylalanine. This entry keeps only the CDR3 DNA: 39 bases, framed from base 1. CDR1 and CDR2 were assigned from the germline V gene (reference sequence) as GTSNPN and SVGIG. V is pared back by 2 bases and J by 0 bases, with 5 bases lying between the germline termini. Beyond this particular receptor, the publication reports: In an earlier analysis of approximately 590 of the donors, most TCR beta V segments appeared in productive rearrangements about 87% or about 30% of the time, broadly matching IMGT annotations. Sequencing depth was assumed to be roughly uniform across donors in the presence/absence analyses, though that assumption may not hold. A further reported finding was that TCR beta sequences accurately predicted the HLA-A and HLA-B alleles for most subjects in the first cohort. Most TCR sequences were seen in very few donors, while some public TCRs were found in many individuals. Some IMGT-functional V segments, including TRBV6-2 and TRBV6-3, could not be told apart with the 87-base-pair reads, so those segments were excluded. In vitro tests confirmed that a few of the cytomegalovirus-associated TCR beta chains recognize cytomegalovirus antigens. In the study, 164 TCR beta chains were listed as associated with cytomegalovirus. A later genetic analysis associated a missense DCLRE1C variant with V-gene and J-gene trimming of TCR beta chains, and an independent cohort replicated the association. When HLA alleles, especially DR and DQ, strongly co-occurred, TCR associations were difficult to assign to individual alleles. Immune exposure information for the cohort was limited to CMV serostatus. Linkage disequilibrium might explain the correlated functional status among segregating V segments, but an unknown experimental factor could not be excluded. In a later analysis, more than 15,000 TCR beta sequences were associated with specific HLA alleles at a false discovery rate of 0.05. This cohort had only TCR beta chains sequenced, and the lack of alpha or paired-chain data limited which features could be detected. Around 16 rarely observed V segments, including chromosome 9 orphons, were excluded from the earlier analysis of several hundred of the donors because counts were too low. In a later genetic analysis, fewer N-insertions in productive TCRs were reported among donors in an Asian-associated ancestry cluster than the 666-donor mean. The sequencing pipeline was judged likely to have produced a cluster of highly shared sequence variants as a technical artifact. Because HLA typing was unavailable for some donors at each locus, only the typed subset was used in association tests. In both the original and validation cohorts, the classifier was reported to diagnose cytomegalovirus status with high specificity and sensitivity. Several of the top co-occurrence clusters appeared to be linked to parvovirus B19, influenza, CMV and Epstein-Barr virus, according to a later analysis. In a later analysis, TCR association rates were found to vary across HLA loci, with the most associated TCRs seen for DRB1 alleles and the fewest for HLA-C alleles. Compared with equally common non-associated chains, HLA-associated TCR beta chains in a later analysis were more clonally expanded and had lower generation probabilities. In a later analysis, most CMV-associated TCR beta chains were found to appear HLA-restricted, with HLA associations seemingly driven largely by CMV exposure. According to the authors, the approach could potentially be generalized to other disease states and immunological phenotypes.

Sequencing was performed on PBMCs. The chain uses TRBV30 and TRBJ1-5; no confident D gene assignment can be made. The clonotype comes from a woman younger than 45 in good health and CMV-seronegative. For the CDR3, the sequence is CAWSPGSNQPQHF. The DNA is TGTGCCTGGAGTCCGGGTAGCAATCAGCCCCAGCATTTT.